These 3 T cell receptor beta chains were all obtained from the same sample, sequenced in a study of glioma-infiltrating T cells. TCR alpha and beta CDR3 regions were amplified from RNA using iRepertoire nested multiplex PCR. TCRdb passed the multiplex PCR reads through MiXCR, listing each CDR3 protein once. The table has approximately 20,000 distinct CDR3 sequences, approximately 23% seen once; the top ten hold around 12%. What was sequenced was glioma tissue, nonneoplastic brain tissue, or PBMCs (not recorded which). These receptors originate from a human donor with low-grade glioma or glioblastoma, undergoing nonglioma brain surgery, or in good health (not recorded which).

The table lists this clonotype with many counts. The DNA of the CDR3 is TGCAGTGCTAGTCTTCAGGGGGCCACTGAAGCTTTCTTT. Protein: CSASLQGATEAFF. The rearrangement links TRBV20-1 to TRBJ1-1, with 8 bases identical to TRBD1. With 3 bases clipped from V and 4 bases from J, the junction kept 4 bases outside the gene matches. Per germline, CDR1 DFQATT and CDR2 SNEGSKA (reference sequence). The CDR3 consists of 13 residues.

This clonotype counts as medium-sized. CDR3 in amino acids: CASSRTRDTQYF. The DNA of the CDR3 is TGTGCCAGCAGCCGGACTCGAGATACGCAGTATTTT. The gene calls are TRBV7-2 and TRBJ2-3, with D maybe TRBD2 (5 bases). The V and J ends lost 5 bases and 5 bases respectively, with 8 bases between them. CDR3 size: 12 residues. The germline CDR1 and CDR2 sequences are SGHTA and FQGNSA.

With respect to this clonotype: A much larger clone differs by one base, so this may be a read error. This sequence joins TRBV6-1 and TRBJ2-1; no definite D call. The CDR3 totals 12 residues. Per the germline V gene, CDR1 is MNHNS and CDR2 is SASEGT. The CDR3 DNA follows: TGTGCCAGCAGTCGACACCCTAATGAGAAGTTCTTC. Translating it yields CASSRHPNEKFF.